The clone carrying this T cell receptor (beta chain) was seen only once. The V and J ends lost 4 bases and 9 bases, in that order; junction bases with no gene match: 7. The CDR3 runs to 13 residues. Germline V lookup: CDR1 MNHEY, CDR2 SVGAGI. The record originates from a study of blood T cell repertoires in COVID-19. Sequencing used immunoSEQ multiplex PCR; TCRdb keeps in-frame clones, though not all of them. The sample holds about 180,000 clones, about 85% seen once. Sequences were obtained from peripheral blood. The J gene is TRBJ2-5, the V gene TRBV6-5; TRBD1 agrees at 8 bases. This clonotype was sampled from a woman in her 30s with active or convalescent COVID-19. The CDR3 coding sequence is TGTGCCAGCAGTTTAGACAGGGGCCAGGCCCAGTACTTC. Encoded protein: CASSLDRGQAQYF.